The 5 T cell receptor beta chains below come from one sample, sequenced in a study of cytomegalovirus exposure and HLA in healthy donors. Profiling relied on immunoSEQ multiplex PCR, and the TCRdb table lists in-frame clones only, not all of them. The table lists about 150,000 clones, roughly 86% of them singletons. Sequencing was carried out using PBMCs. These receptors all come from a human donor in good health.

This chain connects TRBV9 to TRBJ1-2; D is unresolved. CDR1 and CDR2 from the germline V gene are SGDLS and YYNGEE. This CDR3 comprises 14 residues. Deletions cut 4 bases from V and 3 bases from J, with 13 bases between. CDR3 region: CASSPVFPYYGYTF. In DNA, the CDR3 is TGTGCCAGCAGCCCCGTTTTCCCTTACTATGGCTACACCTTC.

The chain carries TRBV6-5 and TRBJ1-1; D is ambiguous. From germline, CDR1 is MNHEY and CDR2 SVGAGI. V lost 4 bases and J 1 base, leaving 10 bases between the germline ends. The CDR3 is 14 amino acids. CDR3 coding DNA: TGTGCCAGCAGTTTAGGAGGGAGGAACACTGAAGCTTTCTTT. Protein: CASSLGGRNTEAFF.

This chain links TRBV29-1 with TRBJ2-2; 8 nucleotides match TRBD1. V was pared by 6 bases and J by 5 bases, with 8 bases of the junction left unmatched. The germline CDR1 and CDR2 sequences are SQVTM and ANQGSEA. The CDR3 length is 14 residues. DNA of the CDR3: TGCAGCGTGGACGGACAGGGACCGACCGGGGAGCTGTTTTTT. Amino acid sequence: CSVDGQGPTGELFF.

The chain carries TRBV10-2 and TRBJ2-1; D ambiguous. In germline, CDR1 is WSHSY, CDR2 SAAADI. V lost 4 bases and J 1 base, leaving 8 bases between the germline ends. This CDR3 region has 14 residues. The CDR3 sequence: CASSVATSYNEQFF. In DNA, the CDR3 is TGCGCCAGCAGTGTAGCTACTTCCTACAATGAGCAGTTCTTC.

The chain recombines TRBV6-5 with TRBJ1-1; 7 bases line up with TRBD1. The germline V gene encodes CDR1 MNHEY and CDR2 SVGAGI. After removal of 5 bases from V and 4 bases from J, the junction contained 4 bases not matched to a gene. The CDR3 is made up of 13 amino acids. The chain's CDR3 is CASSRTGSTEAFF. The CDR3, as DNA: TGTGCCAGCAGTAGGACAGGAAGCACTGAAGCTTTCTTT.